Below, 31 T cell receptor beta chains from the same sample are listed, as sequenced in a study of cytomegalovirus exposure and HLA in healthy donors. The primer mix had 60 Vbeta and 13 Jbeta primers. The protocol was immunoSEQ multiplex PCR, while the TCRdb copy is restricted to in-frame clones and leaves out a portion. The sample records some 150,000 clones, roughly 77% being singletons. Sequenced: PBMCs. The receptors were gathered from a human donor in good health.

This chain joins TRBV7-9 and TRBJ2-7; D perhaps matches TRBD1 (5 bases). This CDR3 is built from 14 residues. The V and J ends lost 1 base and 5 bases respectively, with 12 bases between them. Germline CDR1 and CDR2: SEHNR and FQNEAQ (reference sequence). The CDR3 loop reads CASSLVGRANEQYF. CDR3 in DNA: TGTGCCAGCAGCTTAGTGGGCAGGGCGAACGAGCAGTACTTC.

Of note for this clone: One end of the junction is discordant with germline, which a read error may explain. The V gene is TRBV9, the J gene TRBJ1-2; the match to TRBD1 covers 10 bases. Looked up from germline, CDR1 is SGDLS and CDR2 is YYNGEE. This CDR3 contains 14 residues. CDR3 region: CASTAGQGLSGYPF. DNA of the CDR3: TGTGCCAGCACAGCGGGACAGGGGTTAAGTGGCTACCCCTTC.

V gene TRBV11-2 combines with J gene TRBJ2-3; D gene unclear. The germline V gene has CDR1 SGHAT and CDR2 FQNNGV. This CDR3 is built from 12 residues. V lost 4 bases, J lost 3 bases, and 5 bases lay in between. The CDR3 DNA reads TGTGCCAGCAGCTCGAGTACAGATACGCAGTATTTT. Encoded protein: CASSSSTDTQYF.

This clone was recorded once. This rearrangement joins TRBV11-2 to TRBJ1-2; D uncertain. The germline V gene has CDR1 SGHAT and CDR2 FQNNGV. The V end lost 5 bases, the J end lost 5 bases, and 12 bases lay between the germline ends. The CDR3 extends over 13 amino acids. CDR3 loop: CASSLMGSYGYTF. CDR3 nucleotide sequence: TGTGCCAGCAGCCTGATGGGGAGTTATGGCTACACCTTC.

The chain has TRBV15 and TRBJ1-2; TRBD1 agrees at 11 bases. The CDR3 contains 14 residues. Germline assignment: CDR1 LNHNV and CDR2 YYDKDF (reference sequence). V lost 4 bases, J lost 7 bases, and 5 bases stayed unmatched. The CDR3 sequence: CATSTDRGRVGYTF. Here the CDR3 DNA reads TGTGCCACCAGCACGGACAGGGGGCGTGTTGGCTACACCTTC.

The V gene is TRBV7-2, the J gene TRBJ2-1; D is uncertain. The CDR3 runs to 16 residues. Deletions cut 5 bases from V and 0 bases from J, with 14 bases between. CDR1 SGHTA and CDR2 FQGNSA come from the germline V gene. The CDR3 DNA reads TGTGCCAGCAGCCTAACTGTGGAGAGCTCCTACAATGAGCAGTTCTTC. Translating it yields CASSLTVESSYNEQFF.

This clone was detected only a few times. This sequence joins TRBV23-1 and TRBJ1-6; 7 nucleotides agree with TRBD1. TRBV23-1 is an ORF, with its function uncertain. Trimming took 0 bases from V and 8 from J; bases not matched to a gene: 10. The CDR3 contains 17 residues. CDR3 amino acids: CASSQSFRGYKDSPLHF. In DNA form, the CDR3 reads TGCGCCAGCAGTCAATCGTTCAGGGGGTATAAGGATTCACCCCTCCACTTT.

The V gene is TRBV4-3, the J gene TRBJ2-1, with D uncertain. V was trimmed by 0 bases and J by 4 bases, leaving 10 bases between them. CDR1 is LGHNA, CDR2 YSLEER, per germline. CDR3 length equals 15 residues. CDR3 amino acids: CASSQDLAVYNEQFF. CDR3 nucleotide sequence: TGCGCCAGCAGCCAAGATTTGGCAGTGTACAATGAGCAGTTCTTC.

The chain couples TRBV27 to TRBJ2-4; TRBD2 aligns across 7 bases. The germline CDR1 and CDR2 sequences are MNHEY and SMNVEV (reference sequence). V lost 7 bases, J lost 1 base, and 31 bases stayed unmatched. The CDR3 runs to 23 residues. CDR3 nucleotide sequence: TGTGCCAGCACTCCTGAGCGGGGAATACCGAAGACCGTCCAAACCATGGCCAAAAACATTCAGTACTTC. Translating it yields CASTPERGIPKTVQTMAKNIQYF.

CDR3 loop: CASSAPLGSGYHEQYF. The CDR3 DNA reads as TGTGCCAGCAGTGCCCCTCTTGGGTCAGGGTACCACGAGCAGTACTTC. This sequence joins TRBV27 and TRBJ2-7; TRBD1 might be the D (5 bases). CDR1 and CDR2 from the germline V gene are MNHEY and SMNVEV (reference sequence). The CDR3 has 16 amino acids. Trimming took 5 bases from V and 5 from J, leaving 22 bases between them.

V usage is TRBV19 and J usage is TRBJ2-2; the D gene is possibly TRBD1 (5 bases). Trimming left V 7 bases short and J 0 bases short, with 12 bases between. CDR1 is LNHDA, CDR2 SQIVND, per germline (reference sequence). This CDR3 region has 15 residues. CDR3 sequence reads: CASTPGHANTGELFF. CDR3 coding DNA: TGTGCCAGTACTCCAGGACACGCGAACACCGGGGAGCTGTTTTTT.

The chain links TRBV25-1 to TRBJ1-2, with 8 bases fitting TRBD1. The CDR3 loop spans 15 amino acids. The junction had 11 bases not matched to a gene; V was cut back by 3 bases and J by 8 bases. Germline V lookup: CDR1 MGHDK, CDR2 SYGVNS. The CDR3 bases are TGTGCCAGCAGTGACATGACAGGGGAGCTAAGGGGCTACACCTTC. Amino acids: CASSDMTGELRGYTF.

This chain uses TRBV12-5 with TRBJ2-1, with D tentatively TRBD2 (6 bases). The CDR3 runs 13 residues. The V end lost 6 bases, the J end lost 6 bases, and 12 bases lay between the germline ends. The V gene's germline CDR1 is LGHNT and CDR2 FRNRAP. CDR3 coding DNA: TGTGCTAGTGGGATGGGGGGTTTCAATGAGCAGTTCTTC. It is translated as CASGMGGFNEQFF.

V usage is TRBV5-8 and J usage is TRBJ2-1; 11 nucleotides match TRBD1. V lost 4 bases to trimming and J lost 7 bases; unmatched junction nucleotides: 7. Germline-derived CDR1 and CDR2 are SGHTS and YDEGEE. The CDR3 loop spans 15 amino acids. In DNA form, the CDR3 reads TGTGCCAGCAGCCCTGGACAGGGGGCCCGGAATGAGCAGTTCTTC. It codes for CASSPGQGARNEQFF.

The CDR3 sequence is CASGPGGPGAGETQYF. In nucleotides, the CDR3 is TGTGCTAGTGGCCCGGGGGGTCCGGGGGCGGGAGAGACCCAGTACTTC. This chain uses TRBV12-5 with TRBJ2-5, with D possibly being TRBD2 (7 bases). Germline CDR1 and CDR2: LGHNT and FRNRAP. The V end was cut by 6 bases, the J end by 4 bases, with 21 bases between. This CDR3 region has 16 residues.

CDR3 bases: TGTGCCATCAGGCCGACCGGGACAGGGGGTACTAGTGTTAGGCACAATGAGCAGTTCTTC. Protein: CAIRPTGTGGTSVRHNEQFF. V and J are TRBV10-3 and TRBJ2-1, with 11 bases aligning to TRBD1. From germline, CDR1 is ENHRY and CDR2 SYGVKD. V gave up 6 bases and J gave up 5 bases; unmatched junction bases: 21. The CDR3 length is 20 residues.

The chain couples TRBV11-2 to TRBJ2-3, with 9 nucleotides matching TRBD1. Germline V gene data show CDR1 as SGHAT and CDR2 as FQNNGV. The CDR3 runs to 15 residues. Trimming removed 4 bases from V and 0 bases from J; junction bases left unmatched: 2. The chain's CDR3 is CASSYGTGSTDTQYF. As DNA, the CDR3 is TGTGCCAGCAGCTATGGGACAGGGAGCACAGATACGCAGTATTTT.

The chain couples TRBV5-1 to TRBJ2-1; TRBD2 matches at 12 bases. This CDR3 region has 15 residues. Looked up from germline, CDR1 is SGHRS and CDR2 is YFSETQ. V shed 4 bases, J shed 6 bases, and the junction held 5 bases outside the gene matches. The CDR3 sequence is CASSMGLAGSNEQFF. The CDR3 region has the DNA TGCGCCAGCAGCATGGGACTAGCGGGTTCCAATGAGCAGTTCTTC. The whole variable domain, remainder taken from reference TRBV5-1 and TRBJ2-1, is KAGVTQTPRYLIKTRGQQVTLSCSPISGHRSVSWYQQTPGQGLQFLFEYFSETQRNKGNFPGRFSGRQFSNSRSEMNVSTLELGDSALYLCASSMGLAGSNEQFFGPGTRLTVL.

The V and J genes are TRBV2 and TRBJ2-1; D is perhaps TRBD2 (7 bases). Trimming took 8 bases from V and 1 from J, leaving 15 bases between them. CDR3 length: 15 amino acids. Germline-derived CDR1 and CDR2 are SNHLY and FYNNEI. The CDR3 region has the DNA TGTGCCAGCGCACGGGGGGCGACTTCCTACAATGAGCAGTTCTTC. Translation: CASARGATSYNEQFF.

This CDR3 reads CASSPGLAGAPQYF. CDR3 nucleotide sequence: TGTGCCAGTAGTCCCGGACTAGCGGGGGCTCCGCAGTATTTT. The chain combines TRBV19 with TRBJ2-3; 13 bases are a match to TRBD2. Germline CDR1 and CDR2: LNHDA and SQIVND (reference sequence). The ends lost 5 bases at V and 10 bases at J; junction bases unmatched: 6. The CDR3 has 14 amino acids.

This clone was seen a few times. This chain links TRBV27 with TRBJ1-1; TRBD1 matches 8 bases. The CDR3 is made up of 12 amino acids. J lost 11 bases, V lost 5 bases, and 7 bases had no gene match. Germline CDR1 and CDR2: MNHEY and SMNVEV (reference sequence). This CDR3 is CASSARTGLAFF. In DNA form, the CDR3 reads TGTGCCAGCAGTGCCCGGACAGGGCTGGCTTTCTTT.

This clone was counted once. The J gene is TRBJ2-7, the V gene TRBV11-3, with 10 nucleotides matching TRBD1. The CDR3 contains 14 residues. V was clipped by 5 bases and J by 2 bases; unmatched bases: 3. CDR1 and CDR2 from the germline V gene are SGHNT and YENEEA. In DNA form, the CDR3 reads TGTGCCAGCAGCGCCGGGACAGGGGCCTACGAGCAGTACTTC. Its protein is CASSAGTGAYEQYF.

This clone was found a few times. Here the CDR3 reads CVRSLDWSGTGGLETQYF. For the CDR3, the DNA is TGTGTCAGAAGCTTAGATTGGAGCGGGACAGGGGGCTTGGAGACCCAGTACTTC. The J gene is TRBJ2-5, the V gene TRBV7-5; the table calls TRBD1, which could not be checked here. TRBV7-5 is labeled a pseudogene. This CDR3 is 18 amino acids long.

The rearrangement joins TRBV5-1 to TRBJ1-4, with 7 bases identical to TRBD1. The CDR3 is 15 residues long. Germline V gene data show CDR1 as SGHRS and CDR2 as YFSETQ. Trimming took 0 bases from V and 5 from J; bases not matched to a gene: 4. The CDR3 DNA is TGCGCCAGCAGCTTGGCAGGGACAGCGAATGAAAAACTGTTTTTT. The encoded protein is CASSLAGTANEKLFF.

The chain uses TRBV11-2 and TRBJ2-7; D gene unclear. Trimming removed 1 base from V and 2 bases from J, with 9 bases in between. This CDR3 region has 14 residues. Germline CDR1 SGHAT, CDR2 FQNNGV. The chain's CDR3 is CASSLVWQPYEQYF. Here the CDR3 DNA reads TGTGCCAGCAGCTTAGTTTGGCAACCCTACGAGCAGTACTTC.

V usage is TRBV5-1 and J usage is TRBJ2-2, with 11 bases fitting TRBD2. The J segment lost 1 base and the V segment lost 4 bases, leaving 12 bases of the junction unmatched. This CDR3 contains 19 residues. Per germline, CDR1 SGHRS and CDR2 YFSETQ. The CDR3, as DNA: TGCGCCAGCAGCCCAAGCCTCCTGACTAGCGGGGAGAACACCGGGGAGCTGTTTTTT. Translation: CASSPSLLTSGENTGELFF.

CDR3 residues: CASIRGGLQHTGELFF. In DNA form, the CDR3 reads TGTGCCAGCATCCGGGGGGGGCTCCAACACACCGGGGAGCTGTTTTTT. This chain links TRBV7-2 with TRBJ2-2, with 8 bases that match TRBD2. The CDR3 is 16 residues long. Losses at the gene ends were 7 bases for V and 3 bases for J; bases not matched to a gene: 10. The V gene's germline CDR1 is SGHTA and CDR2 FQGNSA.

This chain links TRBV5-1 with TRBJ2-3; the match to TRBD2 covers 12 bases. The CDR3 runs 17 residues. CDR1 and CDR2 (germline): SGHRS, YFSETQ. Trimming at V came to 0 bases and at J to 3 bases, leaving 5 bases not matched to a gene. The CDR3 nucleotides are TGCGCCAGCAGCTTGGGTCTAGCGGGAGGGAGGACAGATACGCAGTATTTT. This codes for CASSLGLAGGRTDTQYF.

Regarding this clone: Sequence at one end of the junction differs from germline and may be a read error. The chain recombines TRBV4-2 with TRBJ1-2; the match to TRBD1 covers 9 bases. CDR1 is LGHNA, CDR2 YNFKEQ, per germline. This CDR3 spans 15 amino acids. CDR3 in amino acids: CASSQSGQGNYGYPF. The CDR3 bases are TGTGCCAGCAGCCAATCCGGACAGGGGAACTATGGCTACCCCTTC.

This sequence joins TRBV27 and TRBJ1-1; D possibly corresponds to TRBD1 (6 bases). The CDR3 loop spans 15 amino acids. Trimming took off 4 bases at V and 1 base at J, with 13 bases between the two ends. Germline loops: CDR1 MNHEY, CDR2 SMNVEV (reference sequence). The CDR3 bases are TGTGCCAGCAGTTATTCTGGGGGCAAGAACACTGAAGCTTTCTTT. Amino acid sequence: CASSYSGGKNTEAFF.

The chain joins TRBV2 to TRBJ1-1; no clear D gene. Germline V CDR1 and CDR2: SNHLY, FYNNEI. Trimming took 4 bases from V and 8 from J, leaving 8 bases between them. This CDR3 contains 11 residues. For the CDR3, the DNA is TGTGCCAGCAGTGGGTCGGGAGAAGCTTTCTTT. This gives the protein CASSGSGEAFF. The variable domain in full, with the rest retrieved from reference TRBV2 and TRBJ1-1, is EPEVTQTPSHQVTQMGQEVILRCVPISNHLYFYWYRQILGQKVEFLVSFYNNEISEKSEIFDDQFSVERPDGSNFTLKIRSTKLEDSAMYFCASSGSGEAFFGQGTRLTVV.